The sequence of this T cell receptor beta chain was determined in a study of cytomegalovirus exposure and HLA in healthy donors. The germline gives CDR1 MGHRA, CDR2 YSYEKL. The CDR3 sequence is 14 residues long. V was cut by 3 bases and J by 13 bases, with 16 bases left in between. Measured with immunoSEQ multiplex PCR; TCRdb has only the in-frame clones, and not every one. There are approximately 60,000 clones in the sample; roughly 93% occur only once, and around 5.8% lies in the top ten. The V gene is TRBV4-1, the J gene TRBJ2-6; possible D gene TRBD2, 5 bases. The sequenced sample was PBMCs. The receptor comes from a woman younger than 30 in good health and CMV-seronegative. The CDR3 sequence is CASSHPQAGLVLTF. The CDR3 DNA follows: TGCGCCAGCAGCCACCCGCAGGCGGGTTTGGTCCTGACTTTC.